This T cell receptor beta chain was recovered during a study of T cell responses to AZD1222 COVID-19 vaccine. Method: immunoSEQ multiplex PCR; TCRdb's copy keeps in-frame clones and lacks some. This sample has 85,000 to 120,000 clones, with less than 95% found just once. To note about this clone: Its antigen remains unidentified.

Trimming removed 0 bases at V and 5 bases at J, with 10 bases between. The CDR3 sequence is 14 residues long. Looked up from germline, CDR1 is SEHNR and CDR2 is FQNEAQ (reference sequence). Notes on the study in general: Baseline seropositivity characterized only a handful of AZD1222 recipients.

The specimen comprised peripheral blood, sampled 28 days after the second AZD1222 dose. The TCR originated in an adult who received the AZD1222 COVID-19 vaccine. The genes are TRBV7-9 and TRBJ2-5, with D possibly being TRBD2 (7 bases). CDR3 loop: CASSLAGGLETQYF. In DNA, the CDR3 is TGTGCCAGCAGCTTAGCGGGGGGGCTGGAGACCCAGTACTTC.